Given below is one TCR beta chain in context. Produced via immunoSEQ multiplex PCR; TCRdb's table is partial and in-frame only. This table holds approximately 290,000 clones, approximately 85% found once. Trimming cost V 5 bases and J 4 bases; bases outside gene matches: 7. This CDR3 has 14 residues. Germline CDR1 SEHNR, CDR2 FQNEAQ (reference sequence). The data derive from a study of blood T cell repertoires in COVID-19. Across the study: COVID-19 samples, acute and convalescent, were from the United States, Italy and Spain. Nucleic acid was either cDNA or gDNA, and it came from T cells, B-cell-depleted T cells, or PBMCs.

The TCR was taken from a human donor with COVID-19, enrolled during active disease. The donor label of this sample is uncertain. The chain is built from TRBV7-9 and TRBJ2-7, with 8 bases fitting TRBD1. Sequences were obtained from peripheral blood. The chain's CDR3 is CASSQSRDRYEQYF. For the CDR3, the DNA is TGTGCCAGCAGCCAGTCCCGGGACAGGTACGAGCAGTACTTC.